Listed below are T cell receptor beta chains from one sample, sequenced in a study of regulatory T cells in long-lasting Graves disease. TCRdb itself ran the multiplex PCR reads through MiXCR, one entry per CDR3 protein. The data contain 530,000 or so distinct CDR3 sequences, 15% to 20% of them singletons. This sample was also put to use in a study of T cells in Graves' hyperthyroidism and ophthalmopathy.

The specimen was peripheral blood mononuclear cells (PBMCs), collected at new diagnosis, from a patient treated with antithyroid drugs. The receptors derive from a man in his late teens or twenties with Graves disease. The CDR3 runs from the conserved cysteine through the conserved F or W. A D gene is named only where the DNA matches it firmly. Part of the rows lack a size; the others show once, few, many or a class for expanded clones.

TGTGCCAGCAGTGACTGGGGGGAGGACACCGGGGAGCTGTTTTTT | CASSDWGEDTGELFF | - | TRBJ2-2 | TRBV6-1 | -
TGCGCCAGCAGCCCCCGGACTAGCGGGAGGGGGTACAATGAGCAGTTCTTC | CASSPRTSGRGYNEQFF | - | TRBJ2-1 | TRBV13 | TRBD2
TGTGCCAGCACCGCAGACCCCGACAAGGGGGAAGCCTACGAGCAGTACTTC | CASTADPDKGEAYEQYF | few | TRBJ2-7 | TRBV28 | -
TGCAGTGCTAGCCGGACAGGGGCCGGTGAAAAACTGTTTTTT | CSASRTGAGEKLFF | - | TRBJ1-4 | TRBV20-1 | TRBD1
TGTGCCAGCAGTTACTCGGTGAACGCTGGAAACACCATATATTTT | CASSYSVNAGNTIYF | few | TRBJ1-3 | TRBV6-5 | -
TGCAGTGCAAAAACAGGTTCGAGCTCCTACGAGCAGTACTTC | CSAKTGSSSYEQYF | many | TRBJ2-7 | TRBV20-1 | -
TGTGCCTCACGCCCCTCGGGAGGTACCAACGAGCAGTACTTC | CASRPSGGTNEQYF | many | TRBJ2-7 | TRBV27 | TRBD2
TGTGCCAGCAGCGTACAGGGGCAGGAATACAATGAGCAGTTCTTC | CASSVQGQEYNEQFF | - | TRBJ2-1 | TRBV9 | -
TGTGCCAGCAGCCGTGGACAGCCAAGGTCAGTCACTGAAGCTTTCTTT | CASSRGQPRSVTEAFF | once | TRBJ1-1 | TRBV5-5 | -
TGTGCCAGCAGGCGGGCTAGGGGGGGGACAGATACGCAGTATTTT | CASRRARGGTDTQYF | few | TRBJ2-3 | TRBV6-2/TRBV6-3 | -
TGTGCCAGCAGCAGGGCCCACAGGGAGCCCACTGAAGCTTTCTTT | CASSRAHREPTEAFF | - | TRBJ1-1 | TRBV9 | -
TGCGCCAGCAGCCCCTGGGGAGGTCAAGCGGGAGTGGTTTACGAGCAGTACTTC | CASSPWGGQAGVVYEQYF | - | TRBJ2-7 | TRBV4-1 | TRBD2
TGTGCCAGCAGCCAAGGTGGGACAGGAGTGAACACTGAAGCTTTCTTT | CASSQGGTGVNTEAFF | few | TRBJ1-1 | TRBV3-1 | TRBD1
TGTGCCAGCAGTTTACAGGGGGTGAGCTATGGCTACACCTTC | CASSLQGVSYGYTF | - | TRBJ1-2 | TRBV12-3/TRBV12-4 | TRBD1
TGCGCCAGCAGTGCTATCTTGGTTGCGGGAGAGTACGAGCAGTACTTC | CASSAILVAGEYEQYF | many | TRBJ2-7 | TRBV10-2 | TRBD2
TGTGCCAGCTCACCCCGGACAGACCAGGACTACGAGCAGTACTTC | CASSPRTDQDYEQYF | many | TRBJ2-7 | TRBV18 | -
TGTGCCAGCGGTTCTGTTGGTAATACCGGGGAGCTGTTTTTT | CASGSVGNTGELFF | many | TRBJ2-2 | TRBV28 | -
TGTGCCAGCAGTTTGAGGTACCAAGAGACCCAGTACTTC | CASSLRYQETQYF | many | TRBJ2-5 | TRBV28 | -
TGTGCCAGCAGTTACTCGGTTAGCATGTATACGCAGTATTTT | CASSYSVSMYTQYF | many | TRBJ2-3 | TRBV6-2/TRBV6-3 | -
TGTGCCAGCAGCTTAATTTCGGGACAGGGGGTCACCGGGGAGCTGTTTTTT | CASSLISGQGVTGELFF | - | TRBJ2-2 | TRBV7-3 | TRBD1
TGCGCCAGCAGCTTGGCCTTCGGCAGGGGGCCCTCAGATACGCAGTATTTT | CASSLAFGRGPSDTQYF | few | TRBJ2-3 | TRBV5-1 | TRBD1
TGTGCCAGCAGGAGGACAGGGGGCGACTCCTACGAGCAGTACTTC | CASRRTGGDSYEQYF | many | TRBJ2-7 | TRBV28 | TRBD1